These T cell receptor beta chains were read from a single sample in a study of cytomegalovirus exposure and HLA in healthy donors. Method: immunoSEQ multiplex PCR; TCRdb's copy keeps in-frame clones and lacks some. The sample comprises around 150,000 clones, about 71% of which are singletons, and under 3.5% rests with the top ten. The source material was PBMCs. Receptors originate from a woman in her twenties or thirties in good health and CMV-seronegative. The CDR3 runs from the conserved cysteine through the conserved F or W. Fields, in order: J gene, D gene, V gene, clone size, CDR3 protein, CDR3 DNA. D genes are given only for firm matches. Not every row has a clone size; where given, it reads once, few, many or a size class.

j_gene: TRBJ2-5; d_gene: -; v_gene: TRBV28; abundance: -; CDR3aa: CASSLRGQETQYF; CDR3nt: TGTGCCAGCAGTTTACGGGGTCAAGAGACCCAGTACTTC
j_gene: TRBJ1-2; d_gene: -; v_gene: TRBV29-1; abundance: once; CDR3aa: CSVEGLYGYTF; CDR3nt: TGCAGCGTTGAGGGCTTGTATGGCTACACCTTC
j_gene: TRBJ1-6; d_gene: TRBD1; v_gene: TRBV19; abundance: -; CDR3aa: CASSIDPDRNNSPLHF; CDR3nt: TGTGCCAGTAGTATAGACCCGGACAGGAATAATTCACCCCTCCACTTT
j_gene: TRBJ2-2; d_gene: TRBD2; v_gene: TRBV7-9; abundance: -; CDR3aa: CASSLVLGSGSANTGELFF; CDR3nt: TGTGCCAGCAGCTTAGTCCTGGGTAGCGGGAGCGCGAACACCGGGGAGCTGTTTTTT
j_gene: TRBJ1-2; d_gene: -; v_gene: TRBV5-8; abundance: -; CDR3aa: CASSADSNYGYTF; CDR3nt: TGTGCCAGCAGCGCGGACAGTAACTATGGCTACACCTTC
j_gene: TRBJ2-5; d_gene: -; v_gene: TRBV5-1; abundance: -; CDR3aa: CASQQGDKETQYF; CDR3nt: TGCGCCAGCCAACAGGGAGACAAAGAGACCCAGTACTTC
j_gene: TRBJ2-3; d_gene: -; v_gene: TRBV7-3; abundance: once; CDR3aa: CASSQGGRGATDTQYF; CDR3nt: TGTGCCAGCAGCCAAGGCGGGCGGGGAGCCACAGATACGCAGTATTTT
j_gene: TRBJ1-1; d_gene: -; v_gene: TRBV12-5; abundance: -; CDR3aa: CASGLAPIAEAFF; CDR3nt: TGTGCTAGTGGTTTAGCCCCCATTGCAGAAGCTTTCTTT
j_gene: TRBJ1-1; d_gene: -; v_gene: TRBV6-5; abundance: -; CDR3aa: CASSYNGVMNTEAFF; CDR3nt: TGTGCCAGCAGTTACAACGGGGTTATGAACACTGAAGCTTTCTTT
j_gene: TRBJ2-1; d_gene: -; v_gene: TRBV5-1; abundance: -; CDR3aa: CASSLVAGEQFF; CDR3nt: TGCGCCAGCAGCTTGGTTGCAGGCGAGCAGTTCTTC
j_gene: TRBJ2-3; d_gene: TRBD2; v_gene: TRBV4-3; abundance: -; CDR3aa: CASSQDLAGVSDTQYF; CDR3nt: TGCGCCAGCAGCCAAGATCTAGCGGGAGTCTCAGATACGCAGTATTTT
j_gene: TRBJ1-1; d_gene: -; v_gene: TRBV4-2; abundance: -; CDR3aa: CASSPSGSGAEAFF; CDR3nt: TGTGCCAGCAGCCCCTCCGGGTCCGGCGCTGAAGCTTTCTTT
j_gene: TRBJ2-3; d_gene: -; v_gene: TRBV6-5; abundance: -; CDR3aa: CASKEEDTQYF; CDR3nt: TGTGCCAGCAAGGAGGAAGATACGCAGTATTTT
j_gene: TRBJ2-1; d_gene: TRBD2; v_gene: TRBV9; abundance: -; CDR3aa: CASSVGVTSGYNEQFF; CDR3nt: TGTGCCAGCAGCGTTGGTGTGACTAGCGGTTACAATGAGCAGTTCTTC
j_gene: TRBJ1-1; d_gene: -; v_gene: TRBV7-2; abundance: -; CDR3aa: CASSIPGTEAFF; CDR3nt: TGTGCCAGCAGCATCCCAGGGACTGAAGCTTTCTTT
j_gene: TRBJ2-1; d_gene: -; v_gene: TRBV5-6; abundance: -; CDR3aa: CASSLRYEQFF; CDR3nt: TGTGCCAGCAGCCTCCGGTATGAGCAGTTCTTC
j_gene: TRBJ2-5; d_gene: -; v_gene: TRBV6-6; abundance: -; CDR3aa: CASSYLPGQETQYF; CDR3nt: TGTGCCAGCAGTTACCTCCCAGGGCAAGAGACCCAGTACTTC
j_gene: TRBJ2-3; d_gene: -; v_gene: TRBV6-5; abundance: few; CDR3aa: CASSPTGGPADTQYF; CDR3nt: TGTGCCAGCAGTCCTACCGGGGGGCCGGCCGATACGCAGTATTTT
j_gene: TRBJ1-6; d_gene: -; v_gene: TRBV19; abundance: -; CDR3aa: CASSLRDINSYNSPLHF; CDR3nt: TGTGCCAGTAGTCTCCGGGACATCAACTCCTATAATTCACCCCTCCACTTT
j_gene: TRBJ2-4; d_gene: TRBD2; v_gene: TRBV10-2; abundance: -; CDR3aa: CASRRAGGVQNIQYF; CDR3nt: TGCGCCAGCAGACGAGCGGGAGGGGTCCAAAACATTCAGTACTTC
j_gene: TRBJ1-1; d_gene: -; v_gene: TRBV27; abundance: once; CDR3aa: CASSFGGLSTEAFF; CDR3nt: TGTGCCAGCAGTTTTGGAGGTTTGAGCACTGAAGCTTTCTTT
j_gene: TRBJ1-3; d_gene: -; v_gene: TRBV30; abundance: -; CDR3aa: CAWSVPGSGNTIYF; CDR3nt: TGTGCCTGGAGTGTACCCGGGTCTGGAAACACCATATATTTT
j_gene: TRBJ2-7; d_gene: TRBD1; v_gene: TRBV29-1; abundance: -; CDR3aa: CSVEMGTGEQYF; CDR3nt: TGCAGCGTTGAGATGGGGACAGGGGAGCAGTACTTC
j_gene: TRBJ2-7; d_gene: -; v_gene: TRBV6-6; abundance: few; CDR3aa: CASTQGFRYEQYF; CDR3nt: TGTGCCAGCACACAGGGCTTTAGGTATGAGCAGTACTTC
j_gene: TRBJ2-7; d_gene: TRBD1; v_gene: TRBV5-1; abundance: -; CDR3aa: CASSLAPGQDSYEQYF; CDR3nt: TGCGCCAGCAGCTTGGCCCCCGGACAGGACTCCTACGAGCAGTACTTC
j_gene: TRBJ2-2; d_gene: TRBD2; v_gene: TRBV6-6; abundance: -; CDR3aa: CATRGANTGELFF; CDR3nt: TGTGCCACCCGGGGGGCGAACACCGGGGAGCTGTTTTTT
j_gene: TRBJ2-5; d_gene: TRBD2; v_gene: TRBV5-1; abundance: -; CDR3aa: CASSAGLAGETQYF; CDR3nt: TGCGCCAGCAGCGCTGGACTAGCGGGGGAGACCCAGTACTTC
j_gene: TRBJ2-5; d_gene: -; v_gene: TRBV5-4; abundance: once; CDR3aa: CASSIEEGREGETQYF; CDR3nt: TGTGCCAGCAGCATCGAGGAAGGCAGGGAAGGAGAGACCCAGTACTTC
j_gene: TRBJ2-5; d_gene: -; v_gene: TRBV5-4; abundance: -; CDR3aa: CASSLEGSGVETQYF; CDR3nt: TGTGCCAGCAGCCTGGAGGGGTCGGGGGTTGAGACCCAGTACTTC
j_gene: TRBJ1-5; d_gene: -; v_gene: TRBV19; abundance: -; CDR3aa: CASSIFSGGQPQHF; CDR3nt: TGTGCCAGTAGTATTTTTTCCGGGGGACAGCCCCAGCATTTT
j_gene: TRBJ2-4; d_gene: -; v_gene: TRBV7-2; abundance: -; CDR3aa: CASSLRQAHPIQYF; CDR3nt: TGTGCCAGCAGCTTACGGCAGGCGCACCCCATTCAGTACTTC
j_gene: TRBJ1-1; d_gene: -; v_gene: TRBV7-2; abundance: -; CDR3aa: CASSLLSVYTEAFF; CDR3nt: TGTGCCAGCAGCTTACTCTCCGTATACACTGAAGCTTTCTTT
j_gene: TRBJ2-5; d_gene: TRBD2; v_gene: TRBV5-1; abundance: -; CDR3aa: CASSLAPSGSGTQYF; CDR3nt: TGCGCCAGCAGCTTGGCCCCTAGCGGGAGTGGGACCCAGTACTTC
j_gene: TRBJ1-4; d_gene: TRBD1; v_gene: TRBV5-4; abundance: -; CDR3aa: CASSFTGTGTEKLFF; CDR3nt: TGTGCCAGCAGCTTTACCGGGACAGGGACTGAAAAACTGTTTTTT
j_gene: TRBJ1-3; d_gene: -; v_gene: TRBV4-1; abundance: -; CDR3aa: CASSQLTISGNTIYF; CDR3nt: TGCGCCAGCAGCCAACTCACAATTTCTGGAAACACCATATATTTT
j_gene: TRBJ2-3; d_gene: -; v_gene: TRBV7-9; abundance: few; CDR3aa: CASSLALDLGTQYF; CDR3nt: TGTGCCAGCAGCTTAGCGCTTGATCTAGGCACGCAGTATTTT
j_gene: TRBJ2-1; d_gene: TRBD2; v_gene: TRBV27; abundance: -; CDR3aa: CASSSRMRLATGQFF; CDR3nt: TGTGCCAGCAGTTCCCGTATGAGACTAGCAACCGGGCAGTTCTTC
j_gene: TRBJ1-4; d_gene: TRBD1; v_gene: TRBV6-5; abundance: -; CDR3aa: CASRTGEEKLFF; CDR3nt: TGTGCCAGCAGGACAGGGGAGGAAAAACTGTTTTTT
j_gene: TRBJ2-7; d_gene: -; v_gene: TRBV7-8; abundance: -; CDR3aa: CASSGEPAAEQYF; CDR3nt: TGTGCCAGCAGCGGAGAGCCGGCGGCCGAGCAGTACTTC
j_gene: TRBJ1-1; d_gene: -; v_gene: TRBV2; abundance: -; CDR3aa: CASSGSGNTEAFF; CDR3nt: TGTGCCAGCAGTGGTTCGGGGAACACTGAAGCTTTCTTT
j_gene: TRBJ1-5; d_gene: -; v_gene: TRBV7-2; abundance: few; CDR3aa: CASSLRGNQPQHF; CDR3nt: TGTGCCAGCAGCTTACGAGGAAATCAGCCCCAGCATTTT